This record concerns one T cell receptor beta chain sequence. The antigen is unknown. Germline V gene data show CDR1 as LNHNV and CDR2 as YYDKDF (reference sequence). The CDR3 runs 15 residues. This specimen comes from a study of monozygotic twins with inflammatory bowel disease. Study-wide results and caveats: TCRbeta diversity (inverse Simpson) was lower in IBD patients than in healthy co-twins. No detectable difference in repertoire similarity separated concordant from discordant twins, possibly as a result of limited power.

UMIs incorporating a 6-nucleotide sample barcode were appended by means of template switching. TCRdb processed the 5' RACE reads again and assigns one entry to each CDR3 protein, with no DNA. This sample's table has some 200,000 distinct CDR3 sequences. Input material: blood. This clonotype originated in a human donor with ulcerative colitis or Crohn's disease, or a healthy co-twin of an affected twin (not recorded which). V is TRBV15 and J is TRBJ1-5; TCRdb's D call of TRBD1 is untestable without DNA. The CDR3 region is CATSKKDRLDQPQHF.